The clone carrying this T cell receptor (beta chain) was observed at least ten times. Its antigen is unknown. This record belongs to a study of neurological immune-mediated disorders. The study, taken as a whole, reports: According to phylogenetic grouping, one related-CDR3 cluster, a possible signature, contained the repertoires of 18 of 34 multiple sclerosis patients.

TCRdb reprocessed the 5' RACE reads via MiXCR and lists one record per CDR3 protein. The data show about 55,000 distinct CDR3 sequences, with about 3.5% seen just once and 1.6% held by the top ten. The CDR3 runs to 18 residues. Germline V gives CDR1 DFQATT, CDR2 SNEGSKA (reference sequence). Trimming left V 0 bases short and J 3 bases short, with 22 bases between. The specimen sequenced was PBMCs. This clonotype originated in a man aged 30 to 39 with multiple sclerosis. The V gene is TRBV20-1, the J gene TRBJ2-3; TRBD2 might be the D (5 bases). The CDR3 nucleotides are TGCAGTGCTAGAGATTACCCAACTTCGAGGGCTCCGACAGATACGCAGTATTTT. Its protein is CSARDYPTSRAPTDTQYF.